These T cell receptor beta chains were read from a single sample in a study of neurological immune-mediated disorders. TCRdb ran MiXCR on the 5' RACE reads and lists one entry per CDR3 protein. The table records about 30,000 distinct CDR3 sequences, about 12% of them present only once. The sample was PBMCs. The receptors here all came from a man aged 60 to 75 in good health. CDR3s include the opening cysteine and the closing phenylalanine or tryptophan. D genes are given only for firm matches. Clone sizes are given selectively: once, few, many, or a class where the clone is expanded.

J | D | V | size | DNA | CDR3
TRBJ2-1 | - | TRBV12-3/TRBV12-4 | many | TGTGCCAGCAGTCCGGAGAGCCTCTCCTACAATGAGCAGTTCTTC | CASSPESLSYNEQFF
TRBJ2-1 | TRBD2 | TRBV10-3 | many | TGTGCCATCAGTGAGTCGAGAGGTACTAGCGGGAGTATTGGGACCTACAATGAGCAGTTCTTC | CAISESRGTSGSIGTYNEQFF
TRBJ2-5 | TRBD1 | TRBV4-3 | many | TGCGCCAGCAGCCAAGATCTTGTCACAGGGGGCCGGCAAGAGACCCAGTACTTC | CASSQDLVTGGRQETQYF
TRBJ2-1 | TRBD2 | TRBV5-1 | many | TGCGCCAGCAGCTTGGGGGTGATTGCGGGAGTTGAGCAGTTCTTC | CASSLGVIAGVEQFF
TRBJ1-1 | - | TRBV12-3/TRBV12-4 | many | TGTGCCAGCAGTCGAACCCGGTGGACTGAAGCTTTCTTT | CASSRTRWTEAFF
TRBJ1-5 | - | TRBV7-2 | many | TGTGCCAGCGCCGTCGGGGGGCCCAATCAGCCCCAGCATTTT | CASAVGGPNQPQHF
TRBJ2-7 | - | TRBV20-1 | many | TGCAGTGCTAGCTCAGGGATGGGCTACGAGCAGTACTTC | CSASSGMGYEQYF
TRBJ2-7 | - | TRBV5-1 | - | TGCGCCAGCAGCTTGGAAGTGGAGCAGTACTTC | CASSLEVEQYF
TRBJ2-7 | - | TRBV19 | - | TGTGCCAGTAGTATCTTCGCCCGGGGCTCCTACGAGCAGTACTTC | CASSIFARGSYEQYF
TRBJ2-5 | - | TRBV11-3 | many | TGTGCCAGCAGCTCGACACGTGAGGCCCAGTACTTC | CASSSTREAQYF
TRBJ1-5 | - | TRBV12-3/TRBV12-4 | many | TGTGCCAGCAGCCGGAGTAAAGGCAATCAGCCCCAGCATTTT | CASSRSKGNQPQHF
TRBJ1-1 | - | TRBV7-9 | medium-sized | TGTGCCAGCAGCCGGAATCAGGAAGCTTTCTTT | CASSRNQEAFF
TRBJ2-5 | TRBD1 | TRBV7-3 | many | TGTGCCAGCAGCCCGACGGACAGGCACGAGACCCAGTACTTC | CASSPTDRHETQYF
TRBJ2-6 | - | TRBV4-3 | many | TGCGCCAGCAGCCAAGATCTTCGGGGCAGTGGGGCCAACGTCCTGACTTTC | CASSQDLRGSGANVLTF
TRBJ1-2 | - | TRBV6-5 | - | TGTGTCAACACCCCGCAGGCAAACTATGGCTACACCTTC | CVNTPQANYGYTF
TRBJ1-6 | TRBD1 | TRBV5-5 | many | TGTGCCAGCAGTTCGAGGGACAGGAATTCACCCCTCCACTTT | CASSSRDRNSPLHF
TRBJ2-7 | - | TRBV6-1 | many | TGTGCCAGCAGTACAGAGGACGGAAGCTCCTACGAGCAGTACTTC | CASSTEDGSSYEQYF
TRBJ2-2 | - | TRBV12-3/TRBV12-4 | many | TGTGCCAGCAGTTGGCCGGGGACCGGGGAGCTGTTTTTT | CASSWPGTGELFF
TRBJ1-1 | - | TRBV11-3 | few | TGTGCCAGCAGCTTAGATAGTCTGAGGGAAAAACACCGGAACACTGAAGCTTTCTTT | CASSLDSLREKHRNTEAFF
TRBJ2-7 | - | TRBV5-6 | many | TGTGCCAGCAGCTTGGGAAGAGACGAGCAGTACTTC | CASSLGRDEQYF
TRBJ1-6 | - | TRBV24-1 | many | TGTGCCACCAGTGTGCGATCGGAAGCTTATAATTCACCCCTCCACTTT | CATSVRSEAYNSPLHF
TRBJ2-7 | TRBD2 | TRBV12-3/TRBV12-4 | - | TGTGCCAGCAGCCCATTTCTAGCGGGAGAAGTCGAGCAATACTTC | CASSPFLAGEVEQYF
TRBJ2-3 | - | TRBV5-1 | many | TGCGCCAGCAGCTTGGAGGGCGGGGTAATAAGGGATACGCAGTATTTT | CASSLEGGVIRDTQYF
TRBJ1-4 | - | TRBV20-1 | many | TGCAGTGCTAGAGTGGCAGACGTTGAAAAACTGTTTTTT | CSARVADVEKLFF
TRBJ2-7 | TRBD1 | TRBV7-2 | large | TGTGCCAGCGCCGACAGGGACTACGAGCAGTACTTC | CASADRDYEQYF
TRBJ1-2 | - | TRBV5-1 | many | TGCGCCAGCAGCTTGGATCTGGGCTCCTATGGCTACACCTTC | CASSLDLGSYGYTF
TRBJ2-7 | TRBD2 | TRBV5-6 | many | TGTGCCAGCAGCTTAATGTCTAGCGGGGGTAGCTCCTACGAGCAGTACTTC | CASSLMSSGGSSYEQYF
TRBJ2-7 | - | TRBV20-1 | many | TGCAGTGCTAAAAGGGACAAGGTAGACGAGCAGTACTTC | CSAKRDKVDEQYF
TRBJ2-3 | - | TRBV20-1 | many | TGCAGTGCTAGCGAAAGCACAGATACGCAGTATTTT | CSASESTDTQYF
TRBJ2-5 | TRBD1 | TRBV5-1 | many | TGCGCCAGCAGCTTGGCCCTGATCGGACAGGGAATGGAGACCCAGTACTTC | CASSLALIGQGMETQYF
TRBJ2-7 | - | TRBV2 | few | TGTGCCAGCAGCCCTCTGGGCTACGAGCAGTACTTC | CASSPLGYEQYF